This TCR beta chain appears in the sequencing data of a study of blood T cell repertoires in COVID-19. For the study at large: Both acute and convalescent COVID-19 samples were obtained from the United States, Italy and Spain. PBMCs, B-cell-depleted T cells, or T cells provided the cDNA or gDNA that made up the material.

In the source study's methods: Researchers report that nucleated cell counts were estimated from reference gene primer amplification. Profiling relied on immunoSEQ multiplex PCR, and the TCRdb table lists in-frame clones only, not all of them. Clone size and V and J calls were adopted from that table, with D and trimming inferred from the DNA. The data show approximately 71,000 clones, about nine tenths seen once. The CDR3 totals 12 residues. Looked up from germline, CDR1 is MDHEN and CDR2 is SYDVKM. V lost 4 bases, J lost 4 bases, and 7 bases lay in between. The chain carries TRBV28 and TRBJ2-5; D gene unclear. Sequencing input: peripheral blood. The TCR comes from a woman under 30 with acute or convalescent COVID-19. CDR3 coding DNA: TGTGCCAGCAGTTCACTACCAGAGACCCAGTACTTC. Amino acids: CASSSLPETQYF.